Described below is a single T cell receptor (beta chain) sequence and its context. Its antigen is still unknown. No much larger clone is present one base from it, and per-base qualities are unavailable. In the prospective study, participants were about 18 to 100 years old, resided in 24 geographic areas of the United States, and were enrolled through a virtual design. Cohort assignment in the prospective study relied on participant-reported clinical history from a screening survey and a study questionnaire. In the prospective study, whole blood, serum and a nasopharyngeal or oropharyngeal swab were collected from each participant by mobile phlebotomists. Over an approximately 2-month period, participants in the prospective study had the option of providing additional blood draws and questionnaires. Prospective study blood samples were shipped either frozen or at room temperature before DNA extraction.

This specimen belongs to a study of blood T cell repertoires in COVID-19 (dated by TCRdb to the early 2020s). About the full investigation: Samples covering the acute and convalescent phases of COVID-19 were provided by collaborators in the United States, Italy and Spain. The prospective study material was composed of cDNA or gDNA derived from T cells, B-cell-depleted T cells, or PBMCs. Subjects who had been exposed to COVID-19, were actively infected with it, or had recovered from it provided the deeply sampled blood TCRbeta repertoires that made up the dataset. The repertoires were released in a freely available public database meant as a resource for research on the immune response to SARS-CoV-2. The samples were drawn from the first 160 participants of the ongoing ImmuneRACE study and from over 950 subjects provided by 6 global collaborators. The sample metadata nearly always contained a de-identified subject ID, COVID-19 status, age in years and sex. Where available, HLA class I and class II types were obtained from metadata supplied by the sample provider rather than from assay-based typing. General conclusions and limits of the study: The quantity of clinical and demographic metadata differed by source and by participant and was supplied without curation.

TCRbeta CDR3 regions were amplified from genomic DNA by means of the immunoSEQ Assay, a bias-controlled multiplex PCR. In the authors' own workflow: The number of nucleated cells in each sample was estimated by amplification of reference gene primers within the assay. To quantify the absolute abundance of each unique TCRbeta CDR3 rearrangement, sequence reads were collapsed and filtered. For each sample, productive Simpson clonality was calculated as the square root of Simpson's diversity index over productive rearrangements. The table comes from immuneACCESS by way of TCRdb, which keeps in-frame sequences with V and J called. Part of the clones is missing from these tables; in studies checked, under half for an unresolved V gene and the rest for unknown reasons. V, J and clone size are those of that table, while D and trimming were read from the DNA. For this sample there are 200,000 or so clones; 75% to 90% appear just once. More than 3.5% of the sample belongs to the ten largest clones.

V is cut by 5 bases and J by 8 bases, and the space between the germline ends is 22 bases. The CDR3, from cysteine to phenylalanine, totals 16 residues. Just the 48-base CDR3 DNA is kept, in frame starting at base 1. In the germline V gene (reference sequence), CDR1 corresponds to MNHEY and CDR2 to SMNVEV. The source of this sequence is a woman aged 40 to 49 with acute COVID-19. The sequence is built from TRBV27 and TRBJ2-1; a tentative D match to TRBD1 spans 6 bases. Sequencing was performed on PBMCs or T cells enriched from blood (not recorded which). The bases read TGTGCCAGCAGTCCCAAACCTCAAACAGGGAACCATGAGCAGTTCTTC. Its protein reads: CASSPKPQTGNHEQFF.